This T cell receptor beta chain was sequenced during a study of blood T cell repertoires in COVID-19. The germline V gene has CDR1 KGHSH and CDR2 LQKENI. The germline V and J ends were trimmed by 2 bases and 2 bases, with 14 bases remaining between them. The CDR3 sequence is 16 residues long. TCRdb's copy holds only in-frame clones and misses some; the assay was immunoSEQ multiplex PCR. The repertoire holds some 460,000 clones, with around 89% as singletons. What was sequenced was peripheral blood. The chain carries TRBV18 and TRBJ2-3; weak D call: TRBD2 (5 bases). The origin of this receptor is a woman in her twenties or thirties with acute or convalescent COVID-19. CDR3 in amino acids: CASSPFVSGATDTQYF. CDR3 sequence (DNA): TGTGCCAGCTCACCATTCGTAAGCGGAGCCACAGATACGCAGTATTTT.